This paragraph covers one T cell receptor (beta chain) sequence. Its specificity is unknown. Autoimmune disease history or systemic immunosuppression was exclusionary. The data derive from a study of OX40 agonist ivuxolimab in advanced cancers. Study-level background: Patients were dosed with the agonistic anti-OX40 (CD134) antibody ivuxolimab.

Repertoires were generated with immunoSEQ multiplex PCR, while TCRdb's copy carries only in-frame clones and drops some. The sample has tens of thousands of clones, 90% seen once; the top ten hold roughly 4.9%. Study conclusions and caveats: Averaged across samples, CD8+ T cells carried more expanded clones than CD4+ did.

The specimen was CD4+ or CD8+ T cells sorted from blood, collected in a trial of the OX40 agonist ivuxolimab. This TCR derives from an adult with an advanced solid tumor such as melanoma, head and neck, liver or kidney cancer.

The CDR3 reads CASSQDPDLWYEQYF. The CDR3 DNA reads TGCGCCAGCAGCCAAGACCCGGACCTCTGGTACGAGCAGTACTTC. V gene TRBV4-1 combines with J gene TRBJ2-7; no firm D call. Germline CDR1 MGHRA, CDR2 YSYEKL. Trimming cost V 0 bases and J 4 bases, with 13 bases left between them. The CDR3 loop spans 15 amino acids.